These T cell receptor beta chains were read from a single sample in a study of blood T cell repertoires in COVID-19. Libraries were prepared by immunoSEQ multiplex PCR; TCRdb keeps only in-frame clonotypes and omits some of them. Of roughly 360,000 clones listed, over 75% were seen once; the top ten hold roughly 0.97%. Sequences were obtained from PBMCs or T cells enriched from blood (not recorded which). These receptors were obtained from a woman aged 25 to 45 with acute COVID-19. CDR3s include the opening cysteine and the closing phenylalanine or tryptophan. The D gene is left open where the match is weak. A clone size is listed for some rows: how often the clone was seen (once, few, many), or a class if it is expanded.

D: TRBD1
J: TRBJ1-2
size: .
V: TRBV3-1/TRBV3-2
CDR3: CASSQVGGARYGYTF
DNA: TGTGCCAGCAGCCAAGTAGGGGGCGCGAGGTATGGCTACACCTTC

D: TRBD2
J: TRBJ2-1
size: once
V: TRBV7-2
CDR3: CASSLAGTSAYNEQFF
DNA: TGTGCCAGCAGCTTAGCTGGGACTAGCGCTTACAATGAGCAGTTCTTC

D: TRBD1
J: TRBJ1-1
size: .
V: TRBV30
CDR3: CAGGGQGFTEAFF
DNA: TGTGCCGGGGGAGGACAGGGGTTTACTGAAGCTTTCTTT

D: .
J: TRBJ2-1
size: .
V: TRBV5-1
CDR3: CASSLGLAFPSYNEQFF
DNA: TGCGCCAGCAGCTTGGGGCTAGCGTTTCCATCCTACAATGAGCAGTTCTTC

D: .
J: TRBJ1-1
size: few
V: TRBV15
CDR3: CATSRGENTEAFF
DNA: TGTGCCACCAGCAGAGGAGAGAACACTGAAGCTTTCTTT

D: .
J: TRBJ2-1
size: .
V: TRBV24-1
CDR3: CATSDPGGSGNEQFF
DNA: TGTGCCACCAGTGACCCTGGAGGGTCCGGCAATGAGCAGTTCTTC

D: .
J: TRBJ2-7
size: .
V: TRBV7-8
CDR3: CASSLVELSVEQYF
DNA: TGTGCCAGCAGCCTAGTGGAGTTATCGGTGGAGCAGTACTTC

D: TRBD1
J: TRBJ2-7
size: .
V: TRBV25-1
CDR3: CATGQSGYEQYF
DNA: TGTGCCACGGGACAGTCCGGGTACGAGCAGTACTTC

D: .
J: TRBJ1-3
size: .
V: TRBV7-3
CDR3: CASSRPAQTGNTIYF
DNA: TGTGCCAGCAGCCGACCAGCACAGACTGGAAACACCATATATTTT

D: TRBD1
J: TRBJ2-3
size: .
V: TRBV18
CDR3: CASSLNRGKTTDTQYF
DNA: TGTGCCAGCTCACTAAACAGGGGGAAGACCACAGATACGCAGTATTTT

D: .
J: TRBJ1-6
size: once
V: TRBV6-2/TRBV6-3
CDR3: CASSPRGPLHF
DNA: TGTGCCAGCAGCCCCAGAGGACCCCTCCACTTT

D: .
J: TRBJ2-1
size: .
V: TRBV3-1/TRBV3-2
CDR3: CASSQSAGGHEQFF
DNA: TGTGCCAGCAGCCAATCCGCAGGGGGGCATGAGCAGTTCTTC

D: .
J: TRBJ1-2
size: few
V: TRBV20-1
CDR3: CSASTRLRTNYGYTF
DNA: TGCAGTGCTAGTACCCGACTGAGAACTAACTATGGCTACACCTTC

D: .
J: TRBJ1-6
size: .
V: TRBV6-1
CDR3: CASSEVVTGDPYNSPLHF
DNA: TGTGCCAGCAGTGAAGTGGTAACAGGCGACCCCTATAATTCACCCCTCCACTTT

D: TRBD1
J: TRBJ2-6
size: .
V: TRBV14
CDR3: CASSQAGQPFSGANVLTF
DNA: TGTGCCAGCAGCCAAGCGGGACAGCCCTTCTCTGGGGCCAACGTCCTGACTTTC

D: TRBD2
J: TRBJ2-7
size: .
V: TRBV4-3
CDR3: CASSQGLASDEQYF
DNA: TGCGCCAGCAGCCAAGGACTAGCATCTGACGAGCAGTACTTC

D: TRBD2
J: TRBJ2-1
size: .
V: TRBV27
CDR3: CASSPRGGRNNNEQFF
DNA: TGTGCCAGCAGCCCACGGGGAGGGAGGAATAACAATGAGCAGTTCTTC

D: TRBD1
J: TRBJ1-2
size: .
V: TRBV5-6
CDR3: CASSYDRDGYTF
DNA: TGTGCCAGCAGCTATGACAGGGATGGCTACACCTTC

D: TRBD1
J: TRBJ1-4
size: once
V: TRBV7-2
CDR3: CASSLVTGAEKLFF
DNA: TGTGCCAGCAGCTTAGTGACAGGGGCTGAAAAACTGTTTTTT

D: .
J: TRBJ1-1
size: .
V: TRBV5-1
CDR3: CASSPEPQANTEAFF
DNA: TGCGCCAGCAGCCCCGAACCCCAAGCGAACACTGAAGCTTTCTTT

D: .
J: TRBJ1-2
size: .
V: TRBV25-1
CDR3: CASSDGGGYGYTF
DNA: TGTGCCAGCAGTGATGGTGGGGGGTATGGCTACACCTTC

D: .
J: TRBJ2-7
size: .
V: TRBV11-2
CDR3: CASSLALAREQYF
DNA: TGTGCCAGCAGCCTAGCACTAGCCCGCGAGCAGTACTTC

D: .
J: TRBJ2-7
size: .
V: TRBV21-1
CDR3: CASSKFSEAYEQYF
DNA: TGTGCCAGCAGCAAATTTTCGGAGGCCTACGAGCAGTACTTC

D: .
J: TRBJ1-2
size: .
V: TRBV6-4
CDR3: CASSAYYRPAGGSGYTF
DNA: TGTGCCAGCAGTGCCTATTACCGTCCGGCGGGGGGGAGCGGCTACACCTTC

D: TRBD1
J: TRBJ2-7
size: once
V: TRBV9
CDR3: CASSVVPAPGQGSGEQYF
DNA: TGTGCCAGCAGCGTAGTTCCGGCTCCGGGACAGGGTTCAGGCGAGCAGTACTTC

D: .
J: TRBJ1-2
size: .
V: TRBV5-6
CDR3: CASSFKGGYGYTF
DNA: TGTGCCAGCAGCTTTAAGGGCGGGTATGGCTACACCTTC

D: TRBD1
J: TRBJ2-7
size: .
V: TRBV24-1
CDR3: CATSPDRGDAYEQYF
DNA: TGTGCCACCAGTCCGGACAGGGGAGATGCCTACGAGCAGTACTTC

D: .
J: TRBJ2-7
size: .
V: TRBV6-1
CDR3: CASSERFGLYYEQYF
DNA: TGTGCCAGCAGTGAAAGGTTTGGACTGTACTACGAGCAGTACTTC

D: TRBD1
J: TRBJ2-1
size: .
V: TRBV2
CDR3: CASRRGTAGDNEQFF
DNA: TGTGCCAGCAGAAGGGGGACAGCAGGTGACAATGAGCAGTTCTTC

D: TRBD2
J: TRBJ2-7
size: once
V: TRBV2
CDR3: CASSGLAGGYEQYF
DNA: TGTGCCAGCAGTGGGCTAGCGGGGGGTTACGAGCAGTACTTC

D: .
J: TRBJ2-3
size: .
V: TRBV27
CDR3: CASSPISGSTDTQYF
DNA: TGTGCCAGCAGTCCCATTTCAGGGAGCACAGATACGCAGTATTTT

D: TRBD1
J: TRBJ1-6
size: .
V: TRBV7-6
CDR3: CASSRTGGDYNSPLHF
DNA: TGTGCCAGCAGCCGGACAGGTGGGGATTATAATTCACCCCTCCACTTT

D: .
J: TRBJ1-2
size: once
V: TRBV7-2
CDR3: CASSPGYGYTF
DNA: TGTGCCAGCAGCCCCGGCTATGGCTACACCTTC

D: .
J: TRBJ1-6
size: .
V: TRBV7-7
CDR3: CASSHGGDGESNSPLHF
DNA: TGTGCCAGCAGCCATGGGGGGGACGGCGAAAGTAATTCACCCCTCCACTTT

D: .
J: TRBJ1-5
size: .
V: TRBV15
CDR3: CATSRDPRTGGVPQHF
DNA: TGTGCCACCAGCAGAGATCCGCGGACGGGAGGGGTGCCCCAGCATTTT

D: TRBD2
J: TRBJ2-3
size: .
V: TRBV10-3
CDR3: CAARTSGGVDTDTQYF
DNA: TGTGCCGCCAGGACTAGCGGGGGGGTGGACACAGATACGCAGTATTTT

D: TRBD2
J: TRBJ2-7
size: .
V: TRBV5-6
CDR3: CASSPGAGGRSYEQYF
DNA: TGTGCCAGCAGCCCCGGGGCGGGGGGCCGCTCCTACGAGCAGTACTTC

D: TRBD2
J: TRBJ2-5
size: .
V: TRBV5-4
CDR3: CASSPSGGRVETQYF
DNA: TGTGCCAGCAGCCCCAGCGGGGGGCGCGTGGAGACCCAGTACTTC

D: TRBD1
J: TRBJ2-1
size: .
V: TRBV9
CDR3: CASSVSGQGIINEQFF
DNA: TGTGCCAGCAGCGTATCAGGACAGGGGATTATCAATGAGCAGTTCTTC

D: .
J: TRBJ2-7
size: .
V: TRBV10-1
CDR3: CASRIEGQGHHEQYF
DNA: TGCGCCAGCAGGATCGAAGGGCAGGGTCACCACGAGCAGTACTTC

D: TRBD1
J: TRBJ1-2
size: .
V: TRBV9
CDR3: CASSVGQEVNYGYTF
DNA: TGTGCCAGCAGCGTGGGACAGGAAGTCAACTATGGCTACACCTTC

D: .
J: TRBJ2-3
size: .
V: TRBV9
CDR3: CASSVGDFDTQYF
DNA: TGTGCCAGCAGCGTAGGGGACTTTGATACGCAGTATTTT

D: TRBD1
J: TRBJ1-1
size: once
V: TRBV10-2
CDR3: CASSGQGSNTEAFF
DNA: TGCGCCAGCAGCGGACAGGGCTCAAACACTGAAGCTTTCTTT

D: .
J: TRBJ2-2
size: few
V: TRBV18
CDR3: CASSPSTGGRELFF
DNA: TGTGCCAGCTCACCATCAACGGGGGGCCGGGAGCTGTTTTTT

D: TRBD1
J: TRBJ2-7
size: .
V: TRBV9
CDR3: CASSVVGQGDEQYF
DNA: TGTGCCAGCAGCGTAGTCGGACAGGGTGACGAGCAGTACTTC

D: TRBD1
J: TRBJ2-4
size: .
V: TRBV6-2/TRBV6-3
CDR3: CASSLEAFGTVAKNIQYF
DNA: TGTGCCAGCAGTTTAGAGGCGTTTGGGACAGTAGCCAAAAACATTCAGTACTTC

D: TRBD1
J: TRBJ2-1
size: few
V: TRBV7-9
CDR3: CASSSGTGAAEQFF
DNA: TGTGCCAGCAGCTCCGGGACAGGCGCCGCGGAGCAGTTCTTC

D: .
J: TRBJ1-1
size: .
V: TRBV15
CDR3: CATSRQQGTEAFF
DNA: TGTGCCACCAGCAGGCAGCAGGGCACTGAAGCTTTCTTT

D: .
J: TRBJ2-1
size: once
V: TRBV7-3
CDR3: CASSLTSHNEQFF
DNA: TGTGCCAGCAGCTTAACCAGTCACAATGAGCAGTTCTTC

D: TRBD2
J: TRBJ2-3
size: .
V: TRBV7-2
CDR3: CAIGGLAGGNTHTDTQYF
DNA: TGTGCCATTGGCGGTCTAGCGGGGGGGAACACACACACGGATACGCAGTATTTT

D: TRBD1
J: TRBJ1-1
size: .
V: TRBV9
CDR3: CASSASDRSAFF
DNA: TGTGCCAGCAGCGCCTCGGACAGGTCAGCTTTCTTT

D: .
J: TRBJ1-1
size: .
V: TRBV19
CDR3: CASSILGQGMTEAFF
DNA: TGTGCCAGTAGTATATTGGGGCAGGGGATGACTGAAGCTTTCTTT

D: TRBD1
J: TRBJ1-6
size: .
V: TRBV7-9
CDR3: CASSLGQNRSPLHF
DNA: TGTGCCAGCAGCTTGGGACAGAATAGGTCACCCCTCCACTTT

D: TRBD2
J: TRBJ2-1
size: once
V: TRBV9
CDR3: CASSVEAGGAEQFF
DNA: TGTGCCAGCAGCGTAGAGGCGGGGGGTGCCGAGCAGTTCTTC

D: TRBD1
J: TRBJ2-7
size: .
V: TRBV4-3
CDR3: CASSLIRGGPYEQYF
DNA: TGCGCCAGCAGCCTCATTCGAGGGGGCCCGTACGAGCAGTACTTC